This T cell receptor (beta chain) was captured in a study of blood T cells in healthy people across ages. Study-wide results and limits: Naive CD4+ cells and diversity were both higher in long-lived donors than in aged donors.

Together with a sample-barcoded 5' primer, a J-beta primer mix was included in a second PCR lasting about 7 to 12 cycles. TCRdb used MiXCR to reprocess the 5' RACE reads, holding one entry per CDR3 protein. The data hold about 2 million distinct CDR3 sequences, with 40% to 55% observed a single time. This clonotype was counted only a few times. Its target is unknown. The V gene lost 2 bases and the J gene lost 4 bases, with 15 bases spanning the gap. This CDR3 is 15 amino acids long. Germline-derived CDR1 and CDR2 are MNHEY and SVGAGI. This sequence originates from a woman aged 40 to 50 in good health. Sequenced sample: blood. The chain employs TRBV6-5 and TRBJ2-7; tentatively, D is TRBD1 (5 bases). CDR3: CASSYLQGSLYEQYF. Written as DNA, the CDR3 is TGTGCCAGCAGTTACCTTCAGGGAAGTTTATACGAGCAGTACTTC.